Given below is one T cell receptor beta chain in context. The antigen is unknown. This sample is drawn from a study of blood T cells in healthy people across ages. About the study: About one barcoded beta molecule per two T cells was captured by template switching.

The donors, all healthy, were Caucasians living in Russia, aged about 6 to 90. A second PCR of about 6 to 12 cycles used a sample-barcoded 5' primer and a J-beta primer mix. Every individual sample yielded 2.5 million or more paired-end reads (each containing CDR3). TCRdb independently ran MiXCR on the 5' RACE reads; one entry per CDR3 protein. The sample has some 860,000 distinct CDR3 sequences, 45% to 70% seen once; the top ten hold around 25%. CDR1 is MGHDK, CDR2 SYGVNS, per germline. V lost 5 bases and J lost 6; bases outside the gene matches: 8. This CDR3 has 15 amino acids. Broader study findings: Observed TCR beta diversity showed a strong correlation with the percentage of naive T cells as measured by flow cytometry.

The rearrangement links TRBV25-1 to TRBJ1-4, with TRBD1 identical over 8 bases. The sequencing sample was made of blood. The TCR originated in a middle-aged man in good health. CDR3 protein: CASSPRTGWDEKLFF. As DNA, the CDR3 is TGTGCCAGCAGTCCACGGACAGGGTGGGATGAAAAACTGTTTTTT.